This TCR beta chain was recovered during a study of CD8 T cells in ankylosing spondylitis. This clonotype was recorded many times. Germline V gives CDR1 SGHRS, CDR2 YFSETQ. After removal of 4 bases from V and 6 bases from J, the junction contained 7 bases not matched to a gene. The CDR3 consists of 15 residues. One entry per CDR3 protein, called by TCRdb with MiXCR from the 5' RACE reads. Among 150,000 to 200,000 distinct CDR3 sequences listed, approximately 10% were seen once. This clonotype was sampled from a male donor with ankylosing spondylitis or in good health (not recorded which). This chain joins TRBV5-1 and TRBJ2-2; 9 nucleotides agree with TRBD1. Sequenced material: blood, either unsorted or a sorted T cell fraction (not recorded which). CDR3 nucleotides: TGCGCCAGCAGCCGGGACAGGGAGGGAGCCGGGGAGCTGTTTTTT. Its protein product is CASSRDREGAGELFF.